The 32 T cell receptor beta chains reported below all come from one sample, sequenced in a study of T-cell reconstitution after alpha-beta-depleted transplantation in children. Molecular barcoding with unique molecular identifiers was used for the TCRbeta library. TCRdb processed the PCR reads anew with MiXCR; each CDR3 protein has one entry. The sample records about 420,000 distinct CDR3 sequences, about 16% being singletons. Sequencing was performed on PBMCs, mostly from graft donor cells, taken 360 days after TCRalphabeta/CD19-depleted stem cell transplant. The receptors were sampled from a boy under two years old who had a stem cell transplant for Wiskott-Aldrich syndrome, so the T cells may come from the graft donor.

The table lists this clonotype with a few counts. V and J are TRBV7-9 and TRBJ2-4; TRBD2 matches 9 bases. Trimming at V came to 5 bases and at J to 4 bases, leaving 12 bases not matched to a gene. The CDR3 contains 17 residues. Germline assignment: CDR1 SEHNR and CDR2 FQNEAQ (reference sequence). The CDR3 coding sequence is TGTGCCAGCAGCCTGATGGGCGGGGGGGGAGGTAAAAACATTCAGTACTTC. This gives the protein CASSLMGGGGGKNIQYF.

The V call is TRBV4-3, the J call TRBJ1-2, with D perhaps matching TRBD1 (5 bases). The ends were cut back, 3 bases at V and 4 bases at J, with 12 bases in the middle. Germline values: CDR1 LGHNA, CDR2 YSLEER. The CDR3 has 14 residues. The CDR3 bases are TGCGCCAGCAGCCACAACCAGGGCCCCTATGGCTACACCTTC. This encodes CASSHNQGPYGYTF.

The V gene is TRBV6-2 or TRBV6-3, the J gene TRBJ2-2; no firm D call. Germline V gene lookup returns CDR1 MNHEY and CDR2 SVGEGT. The CDR3 is 17 amino acids. V was trimmed by 6 bases and J by 3 bases, leaving 20 bases between them. The CDR3 sequence: CASSPLLRTYYTGELFF. CDR3 nucleotides: TGTGCCAGCAGCCCCCTGTTAAGAACCTATTACACCGGGGAGCTGTTTTTT.

This clonotype was detected a few times. The chain links TRBV12-3 or TRBV12-4 to TRBJ1-5; 9 bases are a match to TRBD1. J gave up 7 bases and V 1 base, and 5 bases lay outside the gene matches. The CDR3 runs to 15 residues. The DNA for the CDR3 is TGTGCCAGCAGTTTAGGGGACAGGGCGCGGCAGCCCCAGCATTTT. Protein: CASSLGDRARQPQHF.

This clonotype was recorded a few times. The chain has TRBV12-3 or TRBV12-4 and TRBJ1-2; D gene unclear. Trimming left V 3 bases short and J 3 bases short, with 8 bases between. The CDR3 covers 13 residues. The CDR3 DNA is TGTGCCAGCAGTTTGGCCGCCGACTATGGCTACACCTTC. Residues: CASSLAADYGYTF.

In its sample, this clonotype was seen a few times. V gene TRBV10-3 combines with J gene TRBJ2-1; D gene uncertain. This CDR3 comprises 11 residues. The V and J ends lost 1 base and 10 bases respectively, with 5 bases between them. Germline V gives CDR1 ENHRY, CDR2 SYGVKD. The CDR3 region has the DNA TGTGCCATCAGTGAGTTGGGGGAGCAGTTCTTC. It translates to CAISELGEQFF.

CDR3 region: CASSLGVRSVIQYF. The CDR3 DNA follows: TGTGCCAGCAGTTTAGGGGTGAGAAGTGTCATTCAGTACTTC. The chain couples TRBV12-3 or TRBV12-4 to TRBJ2-4; D call uncertain. V dropped 1 base and J dropped 9 bases, with 13 bases sitting between them. The CDR3 length is 14 residues.

This clonotype was recorded at least ten times. The chain combines TRBV10-3 with TRBJ2-7, with D possibly matching TRBD2 (6 bases). CDR3 size: 17 residues. Deletions cut 2 bases from V and 0 bases from J, with 17 bases between. The germline V gene has CDR1 ENHRY and CDR2 SYGVKD. The CDR3 DNA is TGTGCCATCAGTGAGCCGGGCGGAGGGAGGCTCTCCTACGAGCAGTACTTC. It translates to CAISEPGGGRLSYEQYF.

A remark on this clonotype: A much more abundant neighbour one base away suggests this may be a read error. The V gene is TRBV2, the J gene TRBJ2-1; 10 bases are a match to TRBD2. CDR1 SNHLY and CDR2 FYNNEI come from the germline V gene. The CDR3 consists of 14 residues. CDR3 residues: CSSSERGGYNEQFF. DNA of the CDR3: TGTTCCAGCAGTGAGCGGGGGGGTTACAATGAGCAGTTCTTC.

The chain employs TRBV20-1 and TRBJ2-1, with a tentative D call TRBD1 (6 bases). V lost 0 bases to trimming and J lost 0 bases, with 12 bases between them. Germline loops: CDR1 DFQATT, CDR2 SNEGSKA (reference sequence). The CDR3 extends over 16 amino acids. The CDR3 is CSARDPQGSSYNEQFF. CDR3 bases: TGCAGTGCTAGAGACCCCCAGGGGAGCTCCTACAATGAGCAGTTCTTC.

A few counts support this clonotype. The rearrangement links TRBV3-1 to TRBJ2-1; the D is unclear. The CDR3 extends over 14 amino acids. V was shortened by 0 bases and J by 10 bases, with 13 bases between the two germline ends. CDR1 and CDR2 (germline): LGHDT, YNNKEL (reference sequence). The CDR3 sequence is CASSQDRAIREQFF. The CDR3 DNA is TGTGCCAGCAGCCAAGATCGTGCGATCAGGGAGCAGTTCTTC.

The DNA of the CDR3 is TGCGCCAGCAGGGCTGGACAGAGCTACAATGAGCAGTTCTTC. Translated, it gives CASRAGQSYNEQFF. The genes are TRBV5-1 and TRBJ2-1; D is possibly TRBD1 (6 bases). Between the trimmed V and J ends, which lost 5 bases and 3 bases, there was a span of 12 bases. Germline V gene lookup returns CDR1 SGHRS and CDR2 YFSETQ. The CDR3 covers 14 residues.

This CDR3 reads CASSFLSSGGRNEQFF. DNA for the CDR3: TGTGCCAGCAGTTTTCTTAGTAGCGGCGGAAGGAATGAGCAGTTCTTC. V and J are TRBV6-5 and TRBJ2-1; weak D call: TRBD2 (6 bases). CDR3 length equals 16 residues. Germline lookup yields CDR1 MNHEY and CDR2 SVGAGI. Trimming shortened V by 4 bases and J by 7 bases, and 20 bases separated the two germline ends.

This chain connects TRBV10-2 to TRBJ2-1; unclear D gene. V gave up 4 bases and J gave up 9 bases, with 7 bases separating them. This CDR3 has 11 residues. Germline-derived CDR1 and CDR2 are WSHSY and SAAADI. CDR3 loop: CASSVGIEQFF. The CDR3 DNA is TGCGCCAGCAGTGTTGGGATTGAGCAGTTCTTC.

This clonotype was observed a handful of times. The chain employs TRBV2 and TRBJ1-6; perhaps TRBD1 as D (6 bases). Trimming pared 10 bases from V and 8 bases from J, leaving 21 bases between. The CDR3 covers 15 residues. The germline CDR1 and CDR2 sequences are SNHLY and FYNNEI. The CDR3 loop reads CATYLVGGGDSPLHF. CDR3 nucleotides: TGTGCCACCTACCTCGTGGGGGGCGGGGATTCACCCCTCCACTTT.

The chain carries TRBV5-4 and TRBJ2-3, with 11 bases aligning to TRBD2. The CDR3 is 19 residues long. Looked up from germline, CDR1 is SGHNT and CDR2 is YYREEE (reference sequence). The ends lost 1 base at V and 4 bases at J; junction bases unmatched: 14. CDR3 in amino acids: CASSLPSPLGSGGADTQYF. The CDR3 nucleotides are TGTGCCAGCAGCTTGCCCAGCCCCCTAGGTAGCGGGGGGGCAGATACGCAGTATTTT.

The rearrangement joins TRBV4-1 to TRBJ1-1; D is uncertain. Germline CDR1 is MGHRA and CDR2 is YSYEKL. Trimming left V 7 bases short and J 10 bases short, with 22 bases between. This CDR3 region has 14 residues. The CDR3 protein is CASTNFQTPPGAFF. CDR3 DNA: TGCGCCAGCACCAATTTCCAAACCCCTCCGGGAGCTTTCTTT.

This clonotype has just a few counts. The V call is TRBV12-3 or TRBV12-4, the J call TRBJ1-1; maybe TRBD1 (6 bases). The CDR3 length is 14 residues. Trimming shortened V by 6 bases and J by 0 bases, and 11 bases separated the two germline ends. CDR3 DNA sequence: TGTGCCAGCAGCCCCGGACAGCTGAACACTGAAGCTTTCTTT. It specifies CASSPGQLNTEAFF.

The chain is built from TRBV7-2 and TRBJ2-1; TRBD2 might be the D (5 bases). Trimming cost V 2 bases and J 2 bases, with 10 bases left between them. CDR3 length: 15 residues. Germline CDR1 reads SGHTA; CDR2 reads FQGNSA. The CDR3 sequence: CASSLMAEAYNEQFF. The CDR3 bases are TGTGCCAGCAGCTTAATGGCGGAGGCCTACAATGAGCAGTTCTTC.

This clonotype was observed at least ten times. The chain is built from TRBV5-6 and TRBJ1-2; D gene uncertain. From germline, CDR1 is SGHDT and CDR2 YYEEEE. This CDR3 is 11 amino acids long. V lost 4 bases, J lost 5 bases, and 6 bases lay in between. CDR3 nucleotide sequence: TGTGCCAGCAGCCATGATTATGGCTACACCTTC. Amino acid sequence: CASSHDYGYTF.

This clonotype was recorded many times. The chain couples TRBV10-2 to TRBJ2-7; no clear D. Per germline, CDR1 WSHSY and CDR2 SAAADI. V lost 1 base and J lost 2, with 3 bases in between. The CDR3 contains 12 residues. CDR3 DNA: TGCGCCAGCAGTGAGTTTACCTACGAGCAGTACTTC. This encodes CASSEFTYEQYF.

J is TRBJ2-3 and V is TRBV5-8; no clear D gene. Germline loops: CDR1 SGHTS, CDR2 YDEGEE. V was pared by 3 bases and J by 2 bases, with 13 bases between. The CDR3 spans 15 residues. The CDR3 loop reads CASSSRWGNTDTQYF. The CDR3 DNA reads as TGTGCCAGCAGCTCTCGGTGGGGAAACACAGATACGCAGTATTTT. The whole variable domain, filled in from reference TRBV5-8 and TRBJ2-3, reads EAGVTQSPTHLIKTRGQQATLRCSPISGHTSVYWYQQALGLGLQFLLWYDEGEERNRGNFPPRFSGRQFPNYSSELNVNALELEDSALYLCASSSRWGNTDTQYFGPGTRLTVL.

The J gene is TRBJ2-7, the V gene TRBV11-2, with D possibly matching TRBD2 (6 bases). The CDR3 length is 15 residues. CDR1 and CDR2 from the germline V gene are SGHAT and FQNNGV. V was pared by 1 base and J by 2 bases, with 12 bases between. The CDR3 protein is CASSLGSSVTYEQYF. Here the CDR3 DNA reads TGTGCCAGCAGCTTAGGATCTAGCGTCACCTACGAGCAGTACTTC.

This clonotype was seen ten or more times. The chain recombines TRBV29-1 with TRBJ2-2; TRBD2 aligns across 7 bases. The CDR3 contains 13 residues. Germline V gives CDR1 SQVTM, CDR2 ANQGSEA. J lost 7 bases, V lost 4 bases, and 6 bases had no gene match. This CDR3 reads CSVGATSDGELFF. In nucleotides, the CDR3 is TGCAGCGTTGGGGCCACTAGCGACGGGGAGCTGTTTTTT.

The gene calls are TRBV27 and TRBJ2-1; D possibly corresponds to TRBD2 (5 bases). Between the trimmed V and J ends, which lost 1 base and 1 base, there was a span of 11 bases. The germline V gene encodes CDR1 MNHEY and CDR2 SMNVEV (reference sequence). The CDR3 totals 16 residues. Here the CDR3 DNA reads TGTGCCAGCAGTTTATGGCCCGGGAAGTCCTACAATGAGCAGTTCTTC. Translating it yields CASSLWPGKSYNEQFF.

This clonotype was seen more than once but under ten times. The chain is built from TRBV7-9 and TRBJ2-7; 10 bases are a match to TRBD1. The germline V gene encodes CDR1 SEHNR and CDR2 FQNEAQ (reference sequence). With V trimmed by 4 bases and J by 4 bases, 4 bases remained unmatched. The CDR3 is made up of 14 amino acids. The CDR3 DNA sequence: TGTGCCAGCAGCTCGCCGGACAGGGGGTACGAGCAGTACTTC. Translated, it gives CASSSPDRGYEQYF.

This chain uses TRBV5-1 with TRBJ2-7, with 9 positions matching TRBD1. The germline V gene has CDR1 SGHRS and CDR2 YFSETQ. Losses at the gene ends were 3 bases for V and 6 bases for J; bases not matched to a gene: 10. CDR3 length: 15 amino acids. The CDR3 loop reads CASSSAGTGSLEQYF. The CDR3 DNA reads TGCGCCAGCAGCTCCGCCGGGACAGGGTCTCTCGAGCAGTACTTC.

The sample holds a few counts of this clonotype. This chain joins TRBV5-1 and TRBJ2-7, with D hard to call. The CDR3 spans 14 residues. Germline values: CDR1 SGHRS, CDR2 YFSETQ. The ends were cut back, 4 bases at V and 4 bases at J, with 15 bases in the middle. The chain's CDR3 is CASSTQVLGYEQYF. CDR3 sequence (DNA): TGCGCCAGCAGCACCCAGGTGTTGGGGTACGAGCAGTACTTC.

There are a few counts of this clonotype. V usage is TRBV7-9 and J usage is TRBJ2-5; no clear D gene. Germline V gives CDR1 SEHNR, CDR2 FQNEAQ (reference sequence). The CDR3 loop spans 16 amino acids. The V end lost 2 bases, the J end lost 1 base, and 14 bases lay between the germline ends. Here the CDR3 DNA reads TGTGCCAGCAGCTTATCCCTGGGTGGCACCCAAGAGACCCAGTACTTC. Translated: CASSLSLGGTQETQYF. Together with reference TRBV7-9 and TRBJ2-5, the CDR3 gives the full variable domain: DTGVSQNPRHKITKRGQNVTFRCDPISEHNRLYWYRQTLGQGPEFLTYFQNEAQLEKSRLLSDRFSAERPKGSFSTLEIQRTEQGDSAMYLCASSLSLGGTQETQYFGPGTRLLVL.

This clonotype occurred a few times. DNA for the CDR3: TGTGCCAGCAGTTACCTAGACATGGGGGCGCCTGGGGAGCTGTTTTTT. Its translation: CASSYLDMGAPGELFF. The J gene is TRBJ2-2, the V gene TRBV12-3 or TRBV12-4; TRBD1 is a possible D gene (6 bases). Trimming cost V 4 bases and J 8 bases, with 20 bases left between them. The CDR3 has 16 amino acids.

The CDR3 here is CASSLVLGNIQYF. The DNA of the CDR3 is TGCGCCAGCAGCTTGGTTCTAGGAAACATTCAGTACTTC. The genes are TRBV5-1 and TRBJ2-4, with unresolved D. The CDR3 extends over 13 amino acids. V lost 0 bases, J lost 6 bases, and 7 bases lay in between. CDR1 is SGHRS and CDR2 is YFSETQ in the germline V gene.

This sequence joins TRBV3-1 and TRBJ2-1; 10 positions agree with TRBD2. The CDR3 loop spans 16 amino acids. Germline CDR1 LGHDT, CDR2 YNNKEL (reference sequence). V dropped 1 base and J dropped 7; count of bases not matched to a gene: 7. The CDR3 loop is CASSQVLAGVGNEQFF. The CDR3 DNA reads TGTGCCAGCAGCCAAGTGCTAGCGGGGGTGGGGAATGAGCAGTTCTTC.